The 4 T cell receptor beta chains in this list originate from one sample, sequenced in a study of blood T cell repertoires in COVID-19. Sequencing was performed with immunoSEQ multiplex PCR; in TCRdb, only in-frame clones are kept and a portion is missing. The sample lists 200,000 or so clones, approximately 80% occurring once. Sequencing used peripheral blood. These receptors came from a human donor in a cohort sampled during active COVID-19.

This clone was detected a few times. The chain couples TRBV3-1 (or the pseudogene TRBV3-2) to TRBJ2-3; 11 nucleotides line up with TRBD1. The V gene end was trimmed by 4 bases and the J gene end by 5 bases; junction bases not matched to a gene: 2. Germline lookup yields CDR1 LGHDT and CDR2 YNNKEL (reference sequence). The CDR3 is 14 amino acids. The CDR3 nucleotides read TGTGCCAGCAGCCGGACAGGGGGCCGAGATACGCAGTATTTT. It specifies CASSRTGGRDTQYF.

The V and J genes are TRBV6-1 and TRBJ2-7; the D is unclear. Trimming removed 2 bases from V and 1 base from J, with 9 bases in between. The CDR3 sequence is 14 residues long. Germline lookup yields CDR1 MNHNS and CDR2 SASEGT. The DNA for the CDR3 is TGTGCCAGCAGTGAATGGAGCAGATCCTACGAGCAGTACTTC. Encoded protein: CASSEWSRSYEQYF.

The chain combines TRBV4-2 with TRBJ2-5, with 7 bases fitting TRBD2. Germline CDR1 and CDR2: LGHNA and YNFKEQ. Trimming removed 0 bases from V and 9 bases from J; junction bases left unmatched: 10. This CDR3 is 15 amino acids long. CDR3 nucleotides: TGTGCCAGCAGCCAAGAGTGGCGCGGGGGTGGGGCCCAGTACTTC. Translated, it gives CASSQEWRGGGAQYF.

Only a few counts were recorded for this clone. This chain connects TRBV10-2 to TRBJ1-2; the D gene is possibly TRBD1 (6 bases). The V and J ends lost 4 bases and 4 bases respectively, with 16 bases between them. The CDR3 consists of 15 residues. Germline CDR1 and CDR2: WSHSY and SAAADI. The CDR3 region has the DNA TGCGCCAGCAGTGGGGGGCGTCAGGCTCTCTATGGCTACACCTTC. This sequence encodes CASSGGRQALYGYTF.